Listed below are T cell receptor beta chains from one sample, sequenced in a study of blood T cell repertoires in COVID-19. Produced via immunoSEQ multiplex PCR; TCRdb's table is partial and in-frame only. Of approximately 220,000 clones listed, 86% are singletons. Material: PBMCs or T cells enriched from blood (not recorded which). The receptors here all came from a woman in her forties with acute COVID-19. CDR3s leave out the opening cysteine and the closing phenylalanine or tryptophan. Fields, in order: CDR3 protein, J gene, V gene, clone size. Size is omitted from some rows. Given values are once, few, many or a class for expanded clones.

ASSLDTEARLGAF	TRBJ1-1	TRBV11-1	.
ASRDRGLYEQY	TRBJ2-7	TRBV2	.
ATSDLTRGYT	TRBJ1-2	TRBV24-1	once
ASSIEHASSYNEQF	TRBJ2-1	TRBV19	.
ASSPPRGEVTEAF	TRBJ1-1	TRBV3-1/TRBV3-2	.
ASSPQDSNYGYT	TRBJ1-2	TRBV27	.
ASSHGGYSNQPQH	TRBJ1-5	TRBV4-1	.
ASSLAGLAGNEQF	TRBJ2-1	TRBV5-1	.
ASSLGGTSGSVAQY	TRBJ2-5	TRBV5-4	once
ASSSDRDGNTIY	TRBJ1-3	TRBV5-1	.
ASSQEEGYNGYT	TRBJ1-2	TRBV4-1	.
ASSYALAGVYNEQF	TRBJ2-1	TRBV6-5	.
ASSFLARDYATDTQY	TRBJ2-3	TRBV6-2/TRBV6-3	.
ASSSENYGYT	TRBJ1-2	TRBV2	.
ASSVVPGQGVTGELF	TRBJ2-2	TRBV9	.
ALAPGLATNEKLF	TRBJ1-4	TRBV2	once
ASSLDRGSEKLF	TRBJ1-4	TRBV7-2	.
ASRPGGFGAF	TRBJ1-1	TRBV2	.
ASSPDVSDEQY	TRBJ2-7	TRBV5-4	.
ASSLAGPGEAF	TRBJ1-1	TRBV7-2	.
ASSRLAVGEQF	TRBJ2-1	TRBV19	.
ASTDRGYTDTQY	TRBJ2-3	TRBV19	.
ASGVPQGIYEQY	TRBJ2-7	TRBV27	.
ASSSQGFRTEAF	TRBJ1-1	TRBV19	.
ASSVPRGTVNNEQF	TRBJ2-1	TRBV9	.
ASSQARGGSNSPLH	TRBJ1-6	TRBV3-1/TRBV3-2	.
ASSGQTFTHGYT	TRBJ1-2	TRBV2	.
ASSLDRGHGNTIY	TRBJ1-3	TRBV5-4	.
ASSPRSQGGETQY	TRBJ2-5	TRBV3-1/TRBV3-2	.
ASSRDYGANEQF	TRBJ2-1	TRBV6-5	.